This TCR beta chain appears in the sequencing data of a study of CD8+ T cells in alopecia areata. Reverse transcription of extracted RNA yielded cDNA, which provided the sequencing template. Libraries were prepared by immunoSEQ multiplex PCR; TCRdb keeps only in-frame clonotypes and omits some of them. The sample contains 140,000 or so clones, 51% of which appear only once. Trimming at V came to 0 bases and at J to 4 bases, leaving 13 bases not matched to a gene. Germline V gene data show CDR1 as SGHAT and CDR2 as FQNNGV. This CDR3 is 19 amino acids long. PBMCs were stained for CD3, CD4 and CD8, and CD4+ and CD8+ T cells were sorted.

This receptor was identified in a human donor with alopecia areata. The source material was CD4+ T cells sorted from blood, sampled at week 0. The V and J genes are TRBV11-2 and TRBJ2-7; 12 bases line up with TRBD2. DNA of the CDR3: TGTGCCAGCAGCTTAGATCGTCGGCTAGCGGGAGGGCCTATATACGAGCAGTACTTC. It encodes CASSLDRRLAGGPIYEQYF.